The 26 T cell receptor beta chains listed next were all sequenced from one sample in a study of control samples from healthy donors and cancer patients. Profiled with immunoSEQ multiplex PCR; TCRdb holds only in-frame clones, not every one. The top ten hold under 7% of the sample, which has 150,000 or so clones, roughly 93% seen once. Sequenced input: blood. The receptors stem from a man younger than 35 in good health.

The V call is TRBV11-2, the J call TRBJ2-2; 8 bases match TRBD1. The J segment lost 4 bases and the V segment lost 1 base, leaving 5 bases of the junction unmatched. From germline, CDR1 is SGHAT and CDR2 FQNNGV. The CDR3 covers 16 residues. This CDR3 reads CASSLVGTGLTGELFF. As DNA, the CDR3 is TGTGCCAGCAGCTTAGTGGGGACAGGACTCACCGGGGAGCTGTTTTTT.

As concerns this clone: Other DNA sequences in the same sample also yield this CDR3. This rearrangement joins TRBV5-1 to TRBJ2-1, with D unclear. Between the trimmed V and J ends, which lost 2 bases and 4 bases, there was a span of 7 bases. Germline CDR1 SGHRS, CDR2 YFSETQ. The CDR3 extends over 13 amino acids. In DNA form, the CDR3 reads TGCGCCAGCAGCTTAACTGGTTACAATGAGCAGTTCTTC. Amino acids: CASSLTGYNEQFF.

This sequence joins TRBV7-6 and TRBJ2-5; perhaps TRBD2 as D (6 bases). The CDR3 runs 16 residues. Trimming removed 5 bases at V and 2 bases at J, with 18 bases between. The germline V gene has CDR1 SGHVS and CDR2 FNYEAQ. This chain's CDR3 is CASSEAGTIEQETQYF. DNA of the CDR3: TGTGCCAGCAGCGAGGCGGGAACAATCGAACAAGAGACCCAGTACTTC.

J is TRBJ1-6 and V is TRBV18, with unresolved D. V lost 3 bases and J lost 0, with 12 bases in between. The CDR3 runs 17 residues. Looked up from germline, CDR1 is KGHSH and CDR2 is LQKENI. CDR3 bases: TGTGCCAGCTCACCGGCAGTCCTGAGCTCCTATAATTCACCCCTCCACTTT. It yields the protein CASSPAVLSSYNSPLHF.

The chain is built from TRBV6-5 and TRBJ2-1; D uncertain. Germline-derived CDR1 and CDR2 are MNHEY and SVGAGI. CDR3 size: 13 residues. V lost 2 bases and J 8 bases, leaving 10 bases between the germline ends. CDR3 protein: CASSYIREDEQFF. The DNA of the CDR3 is TGTGCCAGCAGTTACATTAGAGAAGATGAGCAGTTCTTC.

The CDR3 reads CASSDQGGFSPLHF. As DNA, the CDR3 is TGTGCCAGCAGTGATCAGGGGGGTTTTTCACCCCTCCACTTT. The chain employs TRBV25-1 and TRBJ1-6; 7 bases are a match to TRBD1. Germline V gene data show CDR1 as MGHDK and CDR2 as SYGVNS. The CDR3 loop spans 14 amino acids. Trimming at V came to 3 bases and at J to 9 bases, leaving 5 bases not matched to a gene.

DNA of the CDR3: TGTGCCAGCTCAATCAGGGAACACACAGATACGCAGTATTTT. Amino acid sequence: CASSIREHTDTQYF. This rearrangement joins TRBV18 to TRBJ2-3; D may be TRBD1 (5 bases). Per germline, CDR1 KGHSH and CDR2 LQKENI. This CDR3 comprises 14 residues. Trimming left V 5 bases short and J 2 bases short, with 11 bases between. The variable domain in full, with the rest retrieved from reference TRBV18 and TRBJ2-3, is NAGVMQNPRHLVRRRGQEARLRCSPMKGHSHVYWYRQLPEEGLKFMVYLQKENIIDESGMPKERFSAEFPKEGPSILRIQQVVRGDSAAYFCASSIREHTDTQYFGPGTRLTVL.

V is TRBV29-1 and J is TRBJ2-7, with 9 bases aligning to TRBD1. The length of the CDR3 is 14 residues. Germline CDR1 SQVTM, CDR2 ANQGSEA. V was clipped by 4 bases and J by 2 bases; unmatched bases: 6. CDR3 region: CSVGRDRATYEQYF. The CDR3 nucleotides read TGCAGCGTTGGCAGGGACAGGGCCACCTACGAGCAGTACTTC.

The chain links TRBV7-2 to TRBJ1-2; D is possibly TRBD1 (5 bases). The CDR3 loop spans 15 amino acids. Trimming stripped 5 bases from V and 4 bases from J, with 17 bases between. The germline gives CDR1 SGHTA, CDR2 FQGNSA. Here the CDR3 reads CASSPRPGTTYGYTF. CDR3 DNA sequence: TGTGCCAGCAGCCCCCGCCCAGGGACGACCTATGGCTACACCTTC.

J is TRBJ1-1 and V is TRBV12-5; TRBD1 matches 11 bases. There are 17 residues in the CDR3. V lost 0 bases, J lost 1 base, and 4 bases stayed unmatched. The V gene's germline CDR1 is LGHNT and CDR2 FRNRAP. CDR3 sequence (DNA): TGTGCTAGTGGTTTGGTTTGGGGACAGGGGGGGAACACTGAAGCTTTCTTT. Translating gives CASGLVWGQGGNTEAFF.

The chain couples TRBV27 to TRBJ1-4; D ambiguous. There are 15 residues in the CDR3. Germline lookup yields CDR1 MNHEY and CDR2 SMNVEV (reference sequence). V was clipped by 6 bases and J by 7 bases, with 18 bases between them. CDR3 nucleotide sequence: TGTGCCAGCAGACCCGTCGGGTCCGTGGCTGAAAAACTGTTTTTT. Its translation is CASRPVGSVAEKLFF.

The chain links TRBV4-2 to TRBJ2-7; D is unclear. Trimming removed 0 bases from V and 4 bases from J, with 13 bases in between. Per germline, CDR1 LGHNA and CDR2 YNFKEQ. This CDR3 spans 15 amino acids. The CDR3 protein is CASSQDWQELYEQYF. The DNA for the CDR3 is TGTGCCAGCAGCCAAGACTGGCAAGAGTTATACGAGCAGTACTTC.

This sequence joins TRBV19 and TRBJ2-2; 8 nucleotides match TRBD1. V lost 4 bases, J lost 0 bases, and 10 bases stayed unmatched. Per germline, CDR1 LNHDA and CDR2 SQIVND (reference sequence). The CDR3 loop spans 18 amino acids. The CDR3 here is CASSTDRAVGTNTGELFF. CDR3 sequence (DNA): TGTGCCAGTAGTACGGACAGGGCCGTGGGTACGAACACCGGGGAGCTGTTTTTT.

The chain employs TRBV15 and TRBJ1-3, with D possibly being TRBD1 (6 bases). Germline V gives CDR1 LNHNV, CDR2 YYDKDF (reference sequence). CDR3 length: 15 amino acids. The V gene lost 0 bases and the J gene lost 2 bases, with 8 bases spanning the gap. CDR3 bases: TGTGCCACCAGCAGAGATCAGGGGCCTGGAAACACCATATATTTT. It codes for CATSRDQGPGNTIYF.

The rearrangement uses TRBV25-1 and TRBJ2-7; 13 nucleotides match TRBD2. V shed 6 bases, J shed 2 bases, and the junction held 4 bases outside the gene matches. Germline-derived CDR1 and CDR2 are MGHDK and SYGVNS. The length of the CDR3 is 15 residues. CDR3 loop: CASRVGLAGPYEQYF. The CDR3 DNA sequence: TGTGCCAGCAGAGTGGGACTAGCGGGGCCCTACGAGCAGTACTTC.

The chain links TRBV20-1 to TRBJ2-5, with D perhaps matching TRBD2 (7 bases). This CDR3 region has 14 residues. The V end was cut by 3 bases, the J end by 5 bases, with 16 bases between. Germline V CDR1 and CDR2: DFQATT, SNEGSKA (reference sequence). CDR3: CSASKGGRAETQYF. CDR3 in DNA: TGCAGTGCTAGTAAGGGGGGGAGGGCTGAGACCCAGTACTTC.

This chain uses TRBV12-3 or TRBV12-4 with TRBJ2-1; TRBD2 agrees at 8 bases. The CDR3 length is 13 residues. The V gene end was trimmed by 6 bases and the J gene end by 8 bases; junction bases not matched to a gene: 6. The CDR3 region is CASSWTSWDEQFF. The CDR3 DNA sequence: TGTGCCAGCAGCTGGACTAGCTGGGATGAGCAGTTCTTC.

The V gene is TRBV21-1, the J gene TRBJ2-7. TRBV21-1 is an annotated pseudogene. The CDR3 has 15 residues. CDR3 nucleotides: TGTGCCAGCAGCAAAGAGTCGGGACCCACCTACGAGCAGTACTTC. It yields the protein CASSKESGPTYEQYF.

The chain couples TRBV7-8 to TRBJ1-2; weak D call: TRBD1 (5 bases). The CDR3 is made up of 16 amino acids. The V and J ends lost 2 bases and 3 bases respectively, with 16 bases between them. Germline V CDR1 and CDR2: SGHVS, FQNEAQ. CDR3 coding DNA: TGTGCCAGCAGCTTAAGGGGCACCGTGTTAGACTATGGCTACACCTTC. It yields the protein CASSLRGTVLDYGYTF.

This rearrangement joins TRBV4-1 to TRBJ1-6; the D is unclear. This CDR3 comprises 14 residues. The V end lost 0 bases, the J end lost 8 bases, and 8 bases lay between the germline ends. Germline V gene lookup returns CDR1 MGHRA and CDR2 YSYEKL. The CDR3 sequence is CASSQDVMDSPLHF. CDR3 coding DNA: TGCGCCAGCAGCCAAGATGTAATGGATTCACCCCTCCACTTT.

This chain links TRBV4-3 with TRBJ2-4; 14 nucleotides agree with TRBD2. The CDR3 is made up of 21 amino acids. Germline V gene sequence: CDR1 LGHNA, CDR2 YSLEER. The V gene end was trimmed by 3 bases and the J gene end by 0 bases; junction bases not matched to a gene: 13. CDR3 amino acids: CASSQSTGLAGARLAKNIQYF. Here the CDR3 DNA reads TGCGCCAGCAGCCAGTCGACGGGACTAGCGGGAGCCCGATTAGCCAAAAACATTCAGTACTTC.

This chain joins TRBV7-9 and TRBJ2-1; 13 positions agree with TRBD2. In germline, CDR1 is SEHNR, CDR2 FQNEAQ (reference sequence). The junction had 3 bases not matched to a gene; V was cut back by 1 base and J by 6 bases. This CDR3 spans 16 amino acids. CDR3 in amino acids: CASSLGTSGRFNEQFF. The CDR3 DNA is TGTGCCAGCAGCTTAGGGACTAGCGGGAGATTCAATGAGCAGTTCTTC.

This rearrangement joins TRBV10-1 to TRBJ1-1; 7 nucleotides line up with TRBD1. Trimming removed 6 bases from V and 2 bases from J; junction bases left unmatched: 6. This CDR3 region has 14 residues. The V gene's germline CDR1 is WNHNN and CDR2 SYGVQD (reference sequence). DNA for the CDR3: TGCGCCAGCAGCCCCGACAGGGAAAACACTGAAGCTTTCTTT. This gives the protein CASSPDRENTEAFF.

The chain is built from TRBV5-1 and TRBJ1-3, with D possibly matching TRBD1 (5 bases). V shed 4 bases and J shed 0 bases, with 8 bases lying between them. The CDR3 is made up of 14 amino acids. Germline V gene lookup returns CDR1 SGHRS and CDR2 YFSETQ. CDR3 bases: TGCGCCAGCAGCCAAACAGGCTCTGGAAACACCATATATTTT. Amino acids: CASSQTGSGNTIYF.

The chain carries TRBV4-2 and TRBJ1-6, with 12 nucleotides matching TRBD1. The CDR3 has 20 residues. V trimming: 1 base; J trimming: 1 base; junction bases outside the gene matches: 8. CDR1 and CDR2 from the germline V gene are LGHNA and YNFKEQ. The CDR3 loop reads CASSQGVGTGGISYNSPLHF. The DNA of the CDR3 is TGTGCCAGCAGCCAAGGGGTTGGGACAGGGGGCATATCCTATAATTCACCCCTCCACTTT.

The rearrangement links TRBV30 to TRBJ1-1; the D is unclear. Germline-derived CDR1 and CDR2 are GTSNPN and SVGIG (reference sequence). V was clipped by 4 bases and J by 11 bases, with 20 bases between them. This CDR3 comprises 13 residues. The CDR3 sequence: CAWTHTVQSSAFF. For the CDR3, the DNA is TGTGCCTGGACGCATACCGTCCAGTCGAGTGCTTTCTTT.